The present T cell receptor (beta chain) was sequenced within a study of T cell repertoires in cytomegalovirus infection. On the study more broadly: Public TCR beta signatures marked donors with CMV infection and the matching HLA.

This clonotype occurred many times. Its matching antigen is unknown. V lost 1 base and J 2 bases, leaving 9 bases between the germline ends. The CDR3 is 14 amino acids. The germline V gene encodes CDR1 SGHTA and CDR2 FQGNSA. From the reads, TCRdb called clonotypes with MiXCR, one entry per CDR3 protein. Of roughly 250,000 distinct CDR3 sequences listed, 22% are singletons. Findings and limits, study-wide: Predominance within the ex vivo response was attributable to HLA-C-restricted CMV-specific TCR beta clonotypes. There were carriers of CMV plus the relevant HLA, and cumulative public TCR beta family frequency identified them.

The sequence was collected from a human donor in good health (CMV status not recorded). Some clones in this sample may be carry-over from other donors' samples. The source material was CD8+ T cells from PBMCs. The chain links TRBV7-2 to TRBJ2-7; a possible D gene is TRBD2 (5 bases). CDR3 protein: CASSLELEAYEQYF. The DNA for the CDR3 is TGTGCCAGCAGCTTAGAGCTGGAGGCCTACGAGCAGTACTTC.